The source of this TCR beta chain is a study of neurological immune-mediated disorders. Study results and caveats: When grouped phylogenetically, the repertoires of 18 of the 34 multiple sclerosis patients fell together in one related-CDR3 cluster, which is a possible signature.

V lost 4 bases and J 3 bases, leaving 6 bases between the germline ends. Germline-derived CDR1 and CDR2 are SGHTA and FQGNSA. The CDR3 totals 13 residues. cDNA was made by 5'RACE with 10-nucleotide random UMIs. Every sequencing run produced over 180 million TCR-beta sequences, and the sequences from any one run covered 15-18 subjects. One entry per CDR3 protein results from TCRdb running MiXCR on the 5' RACE reads. The sample has about 46,000 distinct CDR3 sequences, roughly 3% seen once; the top ten hold over 12%. This clonotype has a count of ten or more. Its cognate antigen is unknown. This sequence was found in a woman in her fifties or sixties with multiple sclerosis. The sequencing sample was made of PBMCs. The rearrangement links TRBV7-2 to TRBJ2-2; the D is unclear. CDR3 bases: TGTGCCAGCAGCTCAGGATACACCGGGGAGCTGTTTTTT. Protein: CASSSGYTGELFF.